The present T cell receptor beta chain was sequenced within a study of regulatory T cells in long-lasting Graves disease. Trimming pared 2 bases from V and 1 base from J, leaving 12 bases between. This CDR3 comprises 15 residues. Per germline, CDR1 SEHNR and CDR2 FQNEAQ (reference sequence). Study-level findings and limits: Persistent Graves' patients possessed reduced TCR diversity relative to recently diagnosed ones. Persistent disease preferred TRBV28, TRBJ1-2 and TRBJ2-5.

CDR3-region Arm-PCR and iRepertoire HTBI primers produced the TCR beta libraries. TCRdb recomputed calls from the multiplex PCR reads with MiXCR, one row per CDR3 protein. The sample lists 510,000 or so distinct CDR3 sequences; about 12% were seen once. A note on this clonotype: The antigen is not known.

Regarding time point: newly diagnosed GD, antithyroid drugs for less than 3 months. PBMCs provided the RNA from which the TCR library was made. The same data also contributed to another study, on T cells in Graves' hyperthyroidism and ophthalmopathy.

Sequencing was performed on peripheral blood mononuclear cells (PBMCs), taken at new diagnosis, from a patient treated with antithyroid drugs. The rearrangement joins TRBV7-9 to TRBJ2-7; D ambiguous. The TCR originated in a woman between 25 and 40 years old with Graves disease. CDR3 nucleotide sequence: TGTGCCAGCAGCTTAAGCGAGCGTCCTTCCTACGAGCAGTACTTC. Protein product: CASSLSERPSYEQYF.